Below are 27 T cell receptor beta chains sequenced from a single sample in a study of T cell changes during pregnancy in multiple sclerosis. TCRdb's table, derived via immunoSEQ multiplex PCR, lists solely in-frame clones and lacks some. This sample has 95,000 to 100,000 clones, with more than 85% found just once. Source: peripheral blood, taken in the second trimester of pregnancy. These TCRs come from a female donor with multiple sclerosis, enrolled in a pregnancy study.

The chain has TRBV30 and TRBJ1-5, with D unclear. The CDR3 runs to 13 residues. V lost 0 bases and J 11 bases, leaving 14 bases between the germline ends. In germline, CDR1 is GTSNPN, CDR2 SVGIG (reference sequence). The CDR3, as DNA: TGTGCCTGGAGTGTACTGGAGGGTAGGACCCAGCATTTT. Its protein is CAWSVLEGRTQHF.

V is TRBV7-2 and J is TRBJ2-3, with D perhaps TRBD2 (6 bases). Germline V CDR1 and CDR2: SGHTA, FQGNSA. The CDR3 is made up of 12 amino acids. V was pared by 7 bases and J by 4 bases, with 9 bases between. The CDR3 reads CASTREPDTQYF. CDR3 in DNA: TGTGCCAGCACCCGGGAGCCAGATACGCAGTATTTT.

This clone was seen only once. The V and J genes are TRBV6-5 and TRBJ2-7, with 11 bases fitting TRBD1. The CDR3 spans 13 residues. From germline, CDR1 is MNHEY and CDR2 SVGAGI. The V gene end was trimmed by 8 bases and the J gene end by 1 base; junction bases not matched to a gene: 1. Written as DNA, the CDR3 is TGTGCCAGCGGACAGGGGGCTTCCTACGAGCAGTACTTC. Translating it yields CASGQGASYEQYF.

V is TRBV18 and J is TRBJ2-7, with TRBD1 matching over 8 bases. Germline assignment: CDR1 KGHSH and CDR2 LQKENI. This CDR3 contains 14 residues. With V trimmed by 1 base and J by 4 bases, 3 bases remained unmatched. The CDR3 spells CASSPLTGGYEQYF. CDR3 sequence (DNA): TGTGCCAGCTCACCACTCACAGGGGGTTACGAGCAGTACTTC. The full variable domain, its missing parts supplied by reference TRBV18 and TRBJ2-7, is NAGVMQNPRHLVRRRGQEARLRCSPMKGHSHVYWYRQLPEEGLKFMVYLQKENIIDESGMPKERFSAEFPKEGPSILRIQQVVRGDSAAYFCASSPLTGGYEQYFGPGTRLTVT.

The rearrangement joins TRBV4-2 to TRBJ2-1; TRBD2 matches at 10 bases. Germline CDR1 reads LGHNA; CDR2 reads YNFKEQ. V lost 1 base to trimming and J lost 8 bases; unmatched junction nucleotides: 8. CDR3 size: 16 residues. This chain's CDR3 is CASSQGYSGGEDEQFF. In nucleotides, the CDR3 is TGTGCCAGCAGCCAAGGTTACAGCGGGGGGGAGGATGAGCAGTTCTTC.

There are a few counts of this clone. The rearrangement links TRBV7-9 to TRBJ1-1; D unclear. Deletions cut 5 bases from V and 7 bases from J, with 14 bases between. CDR1 and CDR2 from the germline V gene are SEHNR and FQNEAQ (reference sequence). The CDR3 runs to 13 residues. CDR3 in amino acids: CASSPVGEREAFF. DNA of the CDR3: TGTGCCAGCAGCCCCGTCGGGGAACGTGAAGCTTTCTTT.

The chain links TRBV5-6 to TRBJ2-5; D might be TRBD2 (5 bases). CDR3 length equals 15 residues. The germline V and J ends were trimmed by 4 bases and 1 base, with 14 bases remaining between them. In germline, CDR1 is SGHDT, CDR2 YYEEEE. CDR3 sequence reads: CASSRLRAGQETQYF. DNA of the CDR3: TGTGCCAGCAGCAGACTACGGGCAGGCCAAGAGACCCAGTACTTC.

This chain uses TRBV9 with TRBJ2-1, with 10 bases aligning to TRBD2. CDR3 length equals 17 residues. The germline gives CDR1 SGDLS, CDR2 YYNGEE. V lost 0 bases, J lost 8 bases, and 11 bases stayed unmatched. The DNA of the CDR3 is TGTGCCAGCAGCGTAGGCCCAGCGGGAGCGGGGGGGGATGAGCAGTTCTTC. Encoded protein: CASSVGPAGAGGDEQFF.

The V and J genes are TRBV28 and TRBJ2-1; 14 bases map to TRBD2. With 6 bases clipped from V and 8 bases from J, the junction kept 6 bases outside the gene matches. This CDR3 is built from 15 residues. Germline assignment: CDR1 MDHEN and CDR2 SYDVKM. The DNA for the CDR3 is TGTGCCAGCAGGGTACCGGGACTAGCGGGAGATGAGCAGTTCTTC. Encoded protein: CASRVPGLAGDEQFF. Full variable domain (outside the CDR3, taken from reference TRBV28 and TRBJ2-1): DVKVTQSSRYLVKRTGEKVFLECVQDMDHENMFWYRQDPGLGLRLIYFSYDVKMKEKGDIPEGYSVSREKKERFSLILESASTNQTSMYLCASRVPGLAGDEQFFGPGTRLTVL.

The chain is built from TRBV28 and TRBJ2-7; 13 bases line up with TRBD2. Germline CDR1 and CDR2: MDHEN and SYDVKM. V gave up 5 bases and J gave up 2 bases; unmatched junction bases: 15. This CDR3 has 19 amino acids. The CDR3 DNA reads TGTGCCAGCAGTCCGATAATGGGACTAGCGGGGACCCTAGCCTACGAGCAGTACTTC. Protein product: CASSPIMGLAGTLAYEQYF.

The chain recombines TRBV28 with TRBJ1-2; the D gene is possibly TRBD1 (5 bases). CDR1 and CDR2 (germline): MDHEN, SYDVKM. The CDR3 is 13 residues long. V was shortened by 11 bases and J by 4 bases, with 17 bases between the two germline ends. CDR3 sequence (DNA): TGTGCCGATTGTCCAAGGGGTGGCTATGGCTACACCTTC. Translated: CADCPRGGYGYTF.

This clone was seen once. The V call is TRBV14, the J call TRBJ2-7; D ambiguous. V was pared by 5 bases and J by 1 base, with 9 bases between. The CDR3 is 13 amino acids. Germline lookup yields CDR1 SGHDN and CDR2 FVKESK. CDR3 amino acids: CASSETVSYEQYF. The DNA of the CDR3 is TGTGCCAGCAGCGAAACAGTTTCCTACGAGCAGTACTTC.

V usage is TRBV7-9 and J usage is TRBJ2-7; the D gene is possibly TRBD1 (6 bases). The CDR3 has 17 residues. The germline CDR1 and CDR2 sequences are SEHNR and FQNEAQ (reference sequence). V lost 4 bases to trimming and J lost 2 bases, with 21 bases between them. The CDR3 DNA reads as TGTGCCAGCAGCTCCGGACAGCCAGACACAATGACCTACGAGCAGTACTTC. This codes for CASSSGQPDTMTYEQYF.

The rearrangement links TRBV28 to TRBJ2-3, with a tentative D call TRBD2 (5 bases). In germline, CDR1 is MDHEN, CDR2 SYDVKM. The CDR3 is 14 residues long. Trimming took 3 bases from V and 0 from J, leaving 7 bases between them. In nucleotides, the CDR3 is TGTGCCAGCAGTTTCTTAGCGAGCACAGATACGCAGTATTTT. Translation: CASSFLASTDTQYF.

The rearrangement uses TRBV6-1 and TRBJ1-2, with 11 bases fitting TRBD1. Germline V gives CDR1 MNHNS, CDR2 SASEGT. The V segment lost 4 bases and the J segment 0 bases; nucleotides outside the gene matches: 10. This CDR3 is built from 18 residues. The CDR3 region is CASSAISMDRGPNYGYTF. Written as DNA, the CDR3 is TGTGCCAGCAGTGCCATCTCGATGGACAGGGGGCCTAACTATGGCTACACCTTC.

The rearrangement joins TRBV28 to TRBJ2-7; TRBD2 matches 10 bases. The CDR3 length is 14 residues. The ends lost 5 bases at V and 3 bases at J; junction bases unmatched: 4. Germline V gene sequence: CDR1 MDHEN, CDR2 SYDVKM. The CDR3, as DNA: TGTGCCAGCAGTAGACTAGCGGGTGACTACGAGCAGTACTTC. This gives the protein CASSRLAGDYEQYF.

The rearrangement uses TRBV5-6 and TRBJ2-1, with no clear D. CDR3 length: 13 residues. V was pared by 0 bases and J by 4 bases, with 5 bases between. Germline V lookup: CDR1 SGHDT, CDR2 YYEEEE. The CDR3 region has the DNA TGTGCCAGCAGCTTGGATAGATACAATGAGCAGTTCTTC. This codes for CASSLDRYNEQFF.

The chain recombines TRBV19 with TRBJ2-7; D might be TRBD1 (5 bases). There are 14 residues in the CDR3. CDR1 and CDR2 (germline): LNHDA, SQIVND (reference sequence). The V gene lost 4 bases and the J gene lost 2 bases, with 12 bases spanning the gap. The CDR3 loop is CASSRSRGTYEQYF. In DNA form, the CDR3 reads TGTGCCAGTAGTAGATCTAGGGGAACCTACGAGCAGTACTTC.

As to this clone: Within the sample, other DNA sequences also encode this same CDR3. V usage is TRBV7-9 and J usage is TRBJ1-1; a possible D gene is TRBD1 (5 bases). Germline V gene data show CDR1 as SEHNR and CDR2 as FQNEAQ (reference sequence). The CDR3 totals 14 residues. The V end was cut by 6 bases, the J end by 0 bases, with 11 bases between. The CDR3 nucleotides are TGTGCCAGCAGTTCAAGGGGTATGAACACTGAAGCTTTCTTT. Its translation: CASSSRGMNTEAFF.

In this sample, this clone turned up once. The chain is built from TRBV6-6 and TRBJ2-7; 8 bases match TRBD1. The V gene's germline CDR1 is MNHNY and CDR2 SVGAGI (reference sequence). This CDR3 is 14 amino acids long. V lost 6 bases and J lost 3; bases outside the gene matches: 7. The CDR3 sequence is CASRAGQGIYEQYF. The CDR3 DNA follows: TGTGCCAGCAGAGCTGGACAGGGCATCTACGAGCAGTACTTC.

This chain connects TRBV19 to TRBJ2-1, with TRBD1 identical over 7 bases. CDR3 length: 16 residues. V shed 0 bases and J 2 bases; nucleotides not matched to a gene: 4. CDR1 is LNHDA and CDR2 is SQIVND in the germline V gene (reference sequence). The CDR3 sequence: CASSIDRDSTYNEQFF. The CDR3 DNA follows: TGTGCCAGTAGTATAGACCGGGACAGCACCTACAATGAGCAGTTCTTC. The full variable domain, completed using reference TRBV19 and TRBJ2-1, is DGGITQSPKYLFRKEGQNVTLSCEQNLNHDAMYWYRQDPGQGLRLIYYSQIVNDFQKGDIAEGYSVSREKKESFPLTVTSAQKNPTAFYLCASSIDRDSTYNEQFFGPGTRLTVL.

The V and J genes are TRBV19 and TRBJ1-5; D gene ambiguous. The CDR3 loop spans 14 amino acids. Germline V gene lookup returns CDR1 LNHDA and CDR2 SQIVND (reference sequence). V was clipped by 7 bases and J by 2 bases, with 12 bases between them. This CDR3 is CASNAGSGNQPQHF. In DNA form, the CDR3 reads TGTGCCAGTAATGCGGGGAGCGGCAATCAGCCCCAGCATTTT.

The chain joins TRBV6-6 to TRBJ1-1, with 7 bases lining up with TRBD1. V dropped 0 bases and J dropped 0; count of bases not matched to a gene: 4. Looked up from germline, CDR1 is MNHNY and CDR2 is SVGAGI (reference sequence). The CDR3 covers 16 residues. CDR3 sequence reads: CASSYSPGQVNTEAFF. The CDR3 region has the DNA TGTGCCAGCAGTTACTCACCCGGACAGGTGAACACTGAAGCTTTCTTT.

The chain recombines TRBV27 with TRBJ2-7; maybe TRBD1 (6 bases). The CDR3 covers 17 residues. Per the germline V gene, CDR1 is MNHEY and CDR2 is SMNVEV (reference sequence). V shed 3 bases and J shed 2 bases, with 20 bases lying between them. In DNA, the CDR3 is TGTGCCAGCAGTTTCGATCCCACAGGGCCCCCACCCTACGAGCAGTACTTC. It codes for CASSFDPTGPPPYEQYF.

The rearrangement joins TRBV25-1 to TRBJ1-1; 7 bases match TRBD1. The CDR3 loop spans 15 amino acids. Germline trimming cut 6 bases from V and 10 bases from J; bases unmatched to any gene: 17. Germline loops: CDR1 MGHDK, CDR2 SYGVNS. CDR3 coding DNA: TGTGCCAGCAGAAAAGGACAGGATCGAGAACATGGAGCTTTCTTT. It yields the protein CASRKGQDREHGAFF.

The J gene is TRBJ2-7, the V gene TRBV6-5; possible D gene TRBD1, 5 bases. The CDR3 has 14 amino acids. The germline V gene has CDR1 MNHEY and CDR2 SVGAGI. Trimming cost V 1 base and J 7 bases, with 14 bases left between them. The CDR3 sequence: CASSYYERGSEQYF. CDR3 in DNA: TGTGCCAGCAGTTACTATGAAAGGGGTTCGGAGCAGTACTTC.

This chain connects TRBV7-3 to TRBJ2-7, with D possibly matching TRBD1 (5 bases). The CDR3 totals 13 residues. Germline CDR1 reads SGHTA; CDR2 reads FQGTGA. V lost 5 bases, J lost 0 bases, and 8 bases lay in between. CDR3 loop: CASSPRGSYEQYF. CDR3 DNA sequence: TGTGCCAGCAGCCCTAGGGGCTCCTACGAGCAGTACTTC.